The rows below give T cell receptor beta chains drawn from one sample of a study of beta chain features in type 1 diabetes. The data were produced by immunoSEQ multiplex PCR, yet TCRdb's version contains in-frame clones alone and is incomplete. The table includes more than 95,000 clones, about 18% detected once. Sequenced material: central memory CD4+ T cells from blood. Every receptor here comes from a man aged 18 to 35 with type 1 diabetes. Both conserved end residues are part of each CDR3. A D gene is named only where the DNA matches it firmly. A row's size may be missing; if present it is once, few, many or a size class.

D	V	J	size	DNA	CDR3
NA	TRBV19	TRBJ1-2	NA	TGTGCCAGTGCTCCAGGCGCGGACTATGGCTACACCTTC	CASAPGADYGYTF
TRBD1	TRBV29-1	TRBJ2-1	many	TGCAGCGTCGGACAGGGGGCTCATGAGCAGTTCTTC	CSVGQGAHEQFF
NA	TRBV7-9	TRBJ1-6	NA	TGTGCCAGCAGCCCAGCCGGGAATGGGGGTTCACCCCTCCACTTT	CASSPAGNGGSPLHF
NA	TRBV10-3	TRBJ2-5	NA	TGTGCCATCGCCCAGGGTCAAGAGACCCAGTACTTC	CAIAQGQETQYF
TRBD1	TRBV7-2	TRBJ1-4	many	TGTGCCAGCAGCTCGGGACAGGGGCAGTCAAAACTGTTTTTT	CASSSGQGQSKLFF
NA	TRBV4-3	TRBJ1-1	few	TGCGCCAGCAGCCAAGAGGGGAGCACTGAAGCTTTCTTT	CASSQEGSTEAFF
NA	TRBV21-1	TRBJ2-3	many	TGTGCCAGCAGCAAAGCACGGGAGACAACAGATACGCAGTATTTT	CASSKARETTDTQYF
NA	TRBV5-1	TRBJ2-3	many	TGCGCCAGCAGCCATCAGAATAGACCTAGCACAGATACGCAGTATTTT	CASSHQNRPSTDTQYF
NA	TRBV15	TRBJ2-1	NA	TGTGCCACCAGCTTTCCGAAGAATGAGCAGTTCTTC	CATSFPKNEQFF
TRBD2	TRBV7-2	TRBJ2-2	NA	TGTGCCAGCAGCTTGCGCGGGGGGCAGAACACCGGGGAGCTGTTTTTT	CASSLRGGQNTGELFF
TRBD2	TRBV27	TRBJ2-5	NA	TGTGCCAGCAGCGCTGGGGGAGCGGGAGAAGAGACCCAGTACTTC	CASSAGGAGEETQYF
NA	TRBV4-3	TRBJ1-1	few	TGCGCCAGCAGCCTACCGACAGGTCAGAACACTGAAGCTTTCTTT	CASSLPTGQNTEAFF
NA	TRBV7-6	TRBJ2-5	NA	TGTGCCTCATATAAGGGGGAGAGGGGAGAGACCCAGTACTTC	CASYKGERGETQYF
TRBD1	TRBV28	TRBJ1-1	few	TGTGCCAGCAGCCAACCGGGACAGGGTGCGGACACTGAAGCTTTCTTT	CASSQPGQGADTEAFF
NA	TRBV1	TRBJ2-1	NA	TGCACCAGCAGCCAGGGTAGCGGGAATTTACTGGGTGAGCAGTTCTTC	CTSSQGSGNLLGEQFF
NA	TRBV30	TRBJ2-6	few	TGTGCCTGGAGCCCCGATGGACATCCTGGGGCCAACGTCCTGACTTTC	CAWSPDGHPGANVLTF
TRBD2	TRBV25-1	TRBJ2-1	NA	TGTGCCAGCAGTTCCTTCGGGGGGACTAGCGGGACTCAGTTCTTC	CASSSFGGTSGTQFF
NA	TRBV18	TRBJ2-5	NA	TGTGCCAGCTCACCACAGTCTCATCGGGAGACCCAGTACTTC	CASSPQSHRETQYF
NA	TRBV7-8	TRBJ1-1	few	TGTGCCAGCAGCTTAAGCGTAGACACTGAAGCTTTCTTT	CASSLSVDTEAFF
NA	TRBV30	TRBJ2-5	NA	TGTGCCTGGAGTCAGCGGCTAGGGACCCAGTACTTC	CAWSQRLGTQYF
NA	TRBV4-1	TRBJ1-6	NA	TGCGCCAGCAGCCAAGTACCGAGCTCCTATAATTCACCCCTCCACTTT	CASSQVPSSYNSPLHF
NA	TRBV7-9	TRBJ2-7	NA	TGTGCCAGCAGCTTAGGTTACGGCTACGAGCAGTACTTC	CASSLGYGYEQYF
NA	TRBV7-2	TRBJ1-2	few	TGTGCCAGCAGCCGTAATCAGGGCTTCTCTGGCTACACCTTC	CASSRNQGFSGYTF
NA	TRBV27	TRBJ2-7	NA	TGTGCCAGCAGTTTTCAGTTAAGCTCCTACGAGCAGTACTTC	CASSFQLSSYEQYF
NA	TRBV7-2	TRBJ1-5	few	TGTGCCAGCAGCTTAGACTCCGACCTAAGGGGCAATCAGCCCCAGCATTTT	CASSLDSDLRGNQPQHF
NA	TRBV14	TRBJ1-2	NA	TGTGCCAGCAGCCCCTCCCCGGGGGGTGCTGGCTACACCTTC	CASSPSPGGAGYTF
TRBD1	TRBV7-3	TRBJ2-7	few	TGTGCCAGCAGCTTATCCGGACAGGGCGGCTACGAGCAGTACTTC	CASSLSGQGGYEQYF
TRBD2	TRBV7-2	TRBJ2-7	few	TGTGCCAGCAGCTCCTGGACTAGCGGGGACTTGGAGCAGTACTTC	CASSSWTSGDLEQYF
NA	TRBV27	TRBJ2-5	NA	TGTGCCAGCAGTTCTGGACCTGGGGAGACCCAGTACTTC	CASSSGPGETQYF
NA	TRBV29-1	TRBJ2-7	NA	TGCAGCGTTAAGGTCGGGACTGAGTCCTACGAGCAGTACTTC	CSVKVGTESYEQYF
NA	TRBV11-1	TRBJ2-7	few	TGTGCCAGCAGCTTAGGACGCTACGAGCAGTACTTC	CASSLGRYEQYF